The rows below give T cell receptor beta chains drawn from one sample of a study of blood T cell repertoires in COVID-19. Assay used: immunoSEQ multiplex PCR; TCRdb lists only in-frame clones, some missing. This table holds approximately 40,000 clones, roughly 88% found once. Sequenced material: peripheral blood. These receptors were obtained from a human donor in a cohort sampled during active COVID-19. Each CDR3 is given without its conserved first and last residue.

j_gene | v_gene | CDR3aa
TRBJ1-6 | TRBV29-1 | SVSPGGNSPLH
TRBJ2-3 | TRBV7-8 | ASSLQPGGDTQY
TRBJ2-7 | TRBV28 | ASSTRNPTYEQY
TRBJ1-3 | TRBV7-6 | ASTETGAGNTIY
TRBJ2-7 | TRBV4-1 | ASSQAGRVGYEQY
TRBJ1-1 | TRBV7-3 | ASSLKEVEGGAEAF
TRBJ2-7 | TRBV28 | ASSLGGVVNTYEQY
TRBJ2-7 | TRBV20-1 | SARGLTEQY
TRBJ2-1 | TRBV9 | ASSPSGDLGLDNEQF
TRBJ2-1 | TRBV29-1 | SVVGAGVLSYNEQF
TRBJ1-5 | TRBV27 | ASSLSASSNQPQH
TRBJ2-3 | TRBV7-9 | ASSISTDTQY
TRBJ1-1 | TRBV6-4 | ASSEQGGNTEAF
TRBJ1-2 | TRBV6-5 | ASSYSGPGDYGYT
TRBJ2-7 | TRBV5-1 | ASSLAAGPREQY
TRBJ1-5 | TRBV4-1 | ASSQEHLGHQPQH
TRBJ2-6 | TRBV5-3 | ARSRDSCSGANVLT
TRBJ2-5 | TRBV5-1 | ASSSYMQTQY
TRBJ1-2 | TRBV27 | ASSFGSTGYGYT
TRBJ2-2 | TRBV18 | ASSATVANTGELF
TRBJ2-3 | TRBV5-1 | ASSGQGTDTQY
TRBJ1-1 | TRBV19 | ASSTLPGVNTEAF
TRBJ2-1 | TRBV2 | ASSEGSGEYNEQF
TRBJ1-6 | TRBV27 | ASSPLTGPSPLH
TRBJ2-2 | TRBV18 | ASSPQSGGATPGELF
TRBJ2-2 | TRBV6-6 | ASSYSRQGGTGELF
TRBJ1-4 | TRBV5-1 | ASSLLQDNEKLF
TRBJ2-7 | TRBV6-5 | ASSPTSSYEQY
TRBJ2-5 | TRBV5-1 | ASSLGTSGEETQY
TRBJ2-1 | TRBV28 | ASKGGGSYNEQF
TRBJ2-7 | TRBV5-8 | ASSIRDRPPYEQY
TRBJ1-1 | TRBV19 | ASRPGQAPMNTEAF
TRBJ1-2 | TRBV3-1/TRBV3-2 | ASSQESQGSYGYT
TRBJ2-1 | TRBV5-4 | ASSQNTGIYNEQF
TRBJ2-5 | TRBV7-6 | ASSSLTGGETQY
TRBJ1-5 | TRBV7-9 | ASSRGVVVNQPQH
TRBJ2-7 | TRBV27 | ASSFQPGSYEQY
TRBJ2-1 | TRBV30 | AWGPLGARGGEQF
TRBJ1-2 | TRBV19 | AISPGQGTAGYT
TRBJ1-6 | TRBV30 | AWSRDRGQPKGYH
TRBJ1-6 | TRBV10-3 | AISRQENNSPLH
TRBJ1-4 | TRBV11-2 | ASSPWAGEKLF
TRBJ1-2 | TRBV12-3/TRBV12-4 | ASSLRTGSGYT
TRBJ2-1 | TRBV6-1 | ASSEGLAGAYNEQF
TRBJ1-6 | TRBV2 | ASRTDRSNSPLH
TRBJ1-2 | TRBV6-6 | ASSYSIQDGYT